Each of the 31 T cell receptor beta chains below was sequenced from the same sample in a study of blood T cell repertoires in COVID-19. The protocol was immunoSEQ multiplex PCR, while the TCRdb copy is restricted to in-frame clones and leaves out a portion. The sample lists under 150,000 clones, roughly nine tenths seen once, with approximately 1.9% in the top ten. The material sequenced was peripheral blood. The source is a human donor with active COVID-19. The donor label of this sample is uncertain.

The rearrangement links TRBV7-6 to TRBJ2-2; 8 nucleotides match TRBD2. Germline loops: CDR1 SGHVS, CDR2 FNYEAQ. Unmatched junction bases numbered 7, after V lost 1 base and J lost 0 bases. This CDR3 has 18 residues. The CDR3 DNA reads TGTGCCAGCAGCTTAGTGACAGCGGGGGCTTCGAACACCGGGGAGCTGTTTTTT. This sequence encodes CASSLVTAGASNTGELFF.

In its sample, this clone was seen once. The V call is TRBV10-3, the J call TRBJ2-7; 7 bases fit TRBD1. From germline, CDR1 is ENHRY and CDR2 SYGVKD. The CDR3 runs 16 residues. Losses at the gene ends were 3 bases for V and 2 bases for J; bases not matched to a gene: 10. The CDR3: CAISEPTGRTTYEQYF. The CDR3 region has the DNA TGTGCCATCAGTGAACCGACAGGGCGGACAACCTACGAGCAGTACTTC.

CDR3 nucleotide sequence: TGCAGTGCTGCTACAGGGATAGAGCAGTACTTC. It yields the protein CSAATGIEQYF. V usage is TRBV20-1 and J usage is TRBJ2-7; D may be TRBD1 (6 bases). This CDR3 is 11 amino acids long. Between the trimmed V and J ends, which lost 5 bases and 7 bases, there was a span of 12 bases. The germline gives CDR1 DFQATT, CDR2 SNEGSKA (reference sequence).

The gene calls are TRBV2 and TRBJ2-5; D is unresolved. V was cut by 5 bases and J by 4 bases, with 14 bases left in between. The CDR3 extends over 14 amino acids. From germline, CDR1 is SNHLY and CDR2 FYNNEI. CDR3 in amino acids: CASSPQVVGETQYF. DNA of the CDR3: TGTGCCAGCAGTCCGCAGGTAGTAGGAGAGACCCAGTACTTC.

CDR3: CASSQRDRGSLYGYTF. The CDR3 DNA reads TGCGCCAGCAGCCAACGAGACAGGGGAAGTCTCTATGGCTACACCTTC. The chain is built from TRBV4-3 and TRBJ1-2, with TRBD1 matching over 8 bases. Trimming removed 2 bases from V and 4 bases from J; junction bases left unmatched: 9. The CDR3 has 16 amino acids. The germline V gene has CDR1 LGHNA and CDR2 YSLEER.

The V gene is TRBV6-5, the J gene TRBJ2-7, with D possibly being TRBD1 (6 bases). Germline CDR1 reads MNHEY; CDR2 reads SVGAGI. Between the trimmed V and J ends, which lost 5 bases and 2 bases, there was a span of 7 bases. The CDR3 runs 12 residues. The CDR3 bases are TGTGCCAGCAGTAACAGGGCCTACGAGCAGTACTTC. Translation gives CASSNRAYEQYF.

The rearrangement joins TRBV6-2 or TRBV6-3 to TRBJ1-1; TRBD1 agrees at 10 bases. CDR1 MNHEY and CDR2 SVGEGT come from the germline V gene. V shed 5 bases, J shed 1 base, and the junction held 13 bases outside the gene matches. The CDR3 contains 18 residues. CDR3 loop: CASSTFDGTGVRNTEAFF. The CDR3 region has the DNA TGTGCCAGCAGTACTTTTGACGGGACAGGGGTAAGGAACACTGAAGCTTTCTTT.

This chain connects TRBV11-2 to TRBJ2-7; no clear D gene. The CDR3 is 14 amino acids. From germline, CDR1 is SGHAT and CDR2 FQNNGV. V lost 2 bases, J lost 3 bases, and 11 bases lay in between. CDR3 coding DNA: TGTGCCAGCAGCTTAACTACGCCGGTCTACGAGCAGTACTTC. The encoded protein is CASSLTTPVYEQYF.

This chain uses TRBV5-1 with TRBJ2-7; tentative D call: TRBD1 (6 bases). The CDR3 totals 14 residues. Germline lookup yields CDR1 SGHRS and CDR2 YFSETQ. Trimming stripped 1 base from V and 0 bases from J, with 8 bases between. The CDR3 spells CASSLMTGSYEQYF. The CDR3 DNA follows: TGCGCCAGCAGCTTGATGACAGGCTCCTACGAGCAGTACTTC.

This clone was seen once. This chain links TRBV28 with TRBJ2-5, with 11 bases that match TRBD1. The CDR3 loop spans 15 amino acids. Germline values: CDR1 MDHEN, CDR2 SYDVKM. Unmatched junction bases numbered 9, after V lost 8 bases and J lost 4 bases. CDR3 sequence reads: CASSTPGQGGETQYF. For the CDR3, the DNA is TGTGCCAGCTCAACCCCGGGACAGGGGGGAGAGACCCAGTACTTC.

The chain has TRBV5-5 and TRBJ2-3; possibly TRBD2 for D (5 bases). CDR1 is SGHKS, CDR2 YYEKEE, per germline (reference sequence). The V and J ends lost 1 base and 4 bases respectively, with 13 bases between them. The CDR3 totals 15 residues. CDR3 sequence: CASSLILAWPDTQYF. The CDR3 DNA follows: TGTGCCAGCAGCTTGATCCTAGCATGGCCAGATACGCAGTATTTT. Variable domain in full (rest from reference TRBV5-5 and TRBJ2-3): DAGVTQSPTHLIKTRGQQVTLRCSPISGHKSVSWYQQVLGQGPQFIFQYYEKEERGRGNFPDRFSARQFPNYSSELNVNALLLGDSALYLCASSLILAWPDTQYFGPGTRLTVL.

The V and J genes are TRBV15 and TRBJ2-5; 7 bases line up with TRBD2. In germline, CDR1 is LNHNV, CDR2 YYDKDF (reference sequence). The CDR3 is 14 amino acids. J gave up 5 bases and V 3 bases, and 6 bases lay outside the gene matches. In nucleotides, the CDR3 is TGTGCCACCAGCAGGGCGGGGGATACGGAGACCCAGTACTTC. Translation: CATSRAGDTETQYF. The whole variable domain, filled in from reference TRBV15 and TRBJ2-5, reads DAMVIQNPRYQVTQFGKPVTLSCSQTLNHNVMYWYQQKSSQAPKLLFHYYDKDFNNEADTPDNFQSRRPNTSFCFLDIRSPGLGDTAMYLCATSRAGDTETQYFGPGTRLLVL.

The rearrangement uses TRBV6-1 and TRBJ1-2; D remains ambiguous. The CDR3 has 17 residues. V dropped 2 bases and J dropped 2 bases, with 18 bases sitting between them. The germline CDR1 and CDR2 sequences are MNHNS and SASEGT. The CDR3 spells CASSEIPVTRINYGYTF. The DNA of the CDR3 is TGTGCCAGCAGTGAAATCCCTGTAACTAGGATAAACTATGGCTACACCTTC.

The chain combines TRBV5-1 with TRBJ2-5, with D possibly TRBD1 on 6 matching bases. Germline CDR1 reads SGHRS; CDR2 reads YFSETQ. The CDR3 totals 15 residues. Trimming took off 4 bases at V and 5 bases at J, with 18 bases between the two ends. For the CDR3, the DNA is TGCGCCAGCAGCCTCGGACAGCCCCTCCGGGAGACCCAGTACTTC. Its protein is CASSLGQPLRETQYF. The full variable domain, completed using reference TRBV5-1 and TRBJ2-5, is KAGVTQTPRYLIKTRGQQVTLSCSPISGHRSVSWYQQTPGQGLQFLFEYFSETQRNKGNFPGRFSGRQFSNSRSEMNVSTLELGDSALYLCASSLGQPLRETQYFGPGTRLLVL.

The chain uses TRBV12-3 or TRBV12-4 and TRBJ1-2, with 8 bases that match TRBD1. The CDR3 spans 12 residues. J was trimmed by 6 bases and V by 8 bases; bases with no gene match: 5. This CDR3 reads CASRTGTHGYTF. The CDR3 region has the DNA TGTGCCAGCCGGACAGGGACCCATGGCTACACCTTC.

The rearrangement links TRBV27 to TRBJ2-4, with D possibly being TRBD2 (5 bases). CDR1 is MNHEY, CDR2 SMNVEV, per germline (reference sequence). The CDR3 covers 14 residues. Trimming took 5 bases from V and 0 from J, leaving 8 bases between them. CDR3 sequence reads: CASSAGLAKNIQYF. CDR3 nucleotide sequence: TGTGCCAGCAGTGCCGGACTAGCCAAAAACATTCAGTACTTC.

The chain couples TRBV5-4 to TRBJ2-2; 7 bases map to TRBD1. Germline CDR1 reads SGHNT; CDR2 reads YYREEE (reference sequence). The CDR3 totals 15 residues. V shed 4 bases and J 4 bases; nucleotides not matched to a gene: 7. The CDR3 reads CASSRDRASTGELFF. The CDR3 nucleotides are TGTGCCAGCAGCAGGGACAGAGCCTCCACCGGGGAGCTGTTTTTT.

The rearrangement uses TRBV23-1 and TRBJ2-1, with a weak D call TRBD2 (5 bases). TRBV23-1 carries the ORF label, with uncertain function. V lost 2 bases to trimming and J lost 9 bases, with 11 bases between them. The CDR3 totals 13 residues. CDR3 residues: CASSQGLPGEQFF. The CDR3 DNA is TGCGCCAGCAGTCAAGGACTTCCCGGTGAGCAGTTCTTC.

The sample holds one count of this clone. The rearrangement uses TRBV7-9 and TRBJ1-3, with D uncertain. Between the trimmed V and J ends, which lost 5 bases and 2 bases, there was a span of 16 bases. Germline CDR1 SEHNR, CDR2 FQNEAQ (reference sequence). This CDR3 region has 16 residues. For the CDR3, the DNA is TGTGCCAGCAGCCAAACCGTGGGCATGGCTGGAAACACCATATATTTT. Translating it yields CASSQTVGMAGNTIYF. The entire variable domain, with the rest obtained from reference TRBV7-9 and TRBJ1-3, is as follows: DTGVSQNPRHKITKRGQNVTFRCDPISEHNRLYWYRQTLGQGPEFLTYFQNEAQLEKSRLLSDRFSAERPKGSFSTLEIQRTEQGDSAMYLCASSQTVGMAGNTIYFGEGSWLTVV.

The chain uses TRBV18 and TRBJ1-1; D is unresolved. This CDR3 has 14 amino acids. V dropped 3 bases and J dropped 7 bases, with 15 bases sitting between them. Germline V gene sequence: CDR1 KGHSH, CDR2 LQKENI. The CDR3 here is CASSPTLARGEAFF. CDR3 nucleotides: TGTGCCAGCTCACCTACCTTAGCCCGGGGTGAAGCTTTCTTT.

The chain has TRBV7-6 and TRBJ1-5; no clear D. This CDR3 is built from 13 residues. V gave up 3 bases and J gave up 6 bases, with 9 bases separating them. Per germline, CDR1 SGHVS and CDR2 FNYEAQ. The CDR3: CASSLGDPQPQHF. The CDR3 nucleotides read TGTGCCAGCAGCTTGGGAGATCCTCAGCCCCAGCATTTT.

The chain combines TRBV5-5 with TRBJ1-3; D gene uncertain. Germline V gene lookup returns CDR1 SGHKS and CDR2 YYEKEE (reference sequence). This CDR3 comprises 14 residues. V lost 7 bases, J lost 0 bases, and 11 bases lay in between. The CDR3 region has the DNA TGTGCCAGCTTACCTGAGCTCTCTGGAAACACCATATATTTT. This translates into CASLPELSGNTIYF.

The chain couples TRBV28 to TRBJ2-1; the match to TRBD2 covers 11 bases. The CDR3 runs 16 residues. The germline CDR1 and CDR2 sequences are MDHEN and SYDVKM. With 4 bases clipped from V and 3 bases from J, the junction kept 5 bases outside the gene matches. As DNA, the CDR3 is TGTGCCAGCAGTTCCCATCTAGCGGGGGGCTACAATGAGCAGTTCTTC. It codes for CASSSHLAGGYNEQFF.

The chain joins TRBV27 to TRBJ1-5, with TRBD1 matching over 8 bases. This CDR3 is 18 amino acids long. Unmatched junction bases numbered 11, after V lost 2 bases and J lost 2 bases. Germline CDR1 MNHEY, CDR2 SMNVEV (reference sequence). DNA of the CDR3: TGTGCCAGCAGTTTACTTAGGCAGGGGGCTTTTGGCAATCAGCCCCAGCATTTT. The encoded protein is CASSLLRQGAFGNQPQHF.

The table lists this clone with a few counts. This chain links TRBV5-4 with TRBJ2-1, with 7 bases identical to TRBD2. V dropped 7 bases and J dropped 3; count of bases not matched to a gene: 10. Germline loops: CDR1 SGHNT, CDR2 YYREEE (reference sequence). The CDR3 covers 15 residues. The CDR3 bases are TGTGCCAGCGCAGAGCGGGAAGGAGTCTACAATGAGCAGTTCTTC. It encodes CASAEREGVYNEQFF.

The J gene is TRBJ1-1, the V gene TRBV6-5; D is possibly TRBD1 (6 bases). The CDR3 extends over 16 amino acids. V lost 2 bases and J lost 0, with 13 bases in between. CDR1 is MNHEY, CDR2 SVGAGI, per germline. The CDR3 here is CASSYLMGHLNTEAFF. The CDR3 DNA reads as TGTGCCAGCAGTTACCTCATGGGACACCTGAACACTGAAGCTTTCTTT.

This clone appeared once. The chain links TRBV7-9 to TRBJ1-4, with 8 bases lining up with TRBD1. After removal of 5 bases from V and 8 bases from J, the junction contained 7 bases not matched to a gene. CDR3 size: 14 residues. Germline assignment: CDR1 SEHNR and CDR2 FQNEAQ (reference sequence). In nucleotides, the CDR3 is TGTGCCAGCAGCCTGCGGACAGGGAGGGAAAAACTGTTTTTT. It specifies CASSLRTGREKLFF.

This chain links TRBV21-1 with TRBJ1-6; the listed D gene, TRBD1, was not tested against the DNA. TRBV21-1 is tagged as a pseudogene. The CDR3 runs to 18 residues. Written as DNA, the CDR3 is TGTGCCAGCAGCAAACAATTCCGGGACAGGGGGCCCGGTTCACCCCTCCACTTT. As protein: CASSKQFRDRGPGSPLHF.

The chain joins TRBV19 to TRBJ2-1, with TRBD2 matching over 10 bases. The trim removed 5 bases at V and 6 bases at J, leaving 7 bases unmatched. The CDR3 has 15 residues. Germline lookup yields CDR1 LNHDA and CDR2 SQIVND (reference sequence). CDR3 in amino acids: CASSDERGGVNEQFF. Written as DNA, the CDR3 is TGTGCCAGTAGTGACGAGCGGGGGGGCGTCAATGAGCAGTTCTTC.

This sequence joins TRBV7-8 and TRBJ1-2; tentatively, D is TRBD1 (5 bases). Germline V gene sequence: CDR1 SGHVS, CDR2 FQNEAQ. V shed 2 bases and J shed 2 bases, with 15 bases lying between them. CDR3 length: 16 residues. CDR3 loop: CASSLIGAGGNYGYTF. For the CDR3, the DNA is TGTGCCAGCAGCTTAATCGGGGCAGGAGGGAACTATGGCTACACCTTC.

This rearrangement joins TRBV27 to TRBJ2-7; the D gene is possibly TRBD1 (6 bases). The length of the CDR3 is 13 residues. CDR1 is MNHEY and CDR2 is SMNVEV in the germline V gene (reference sequence). Deletions cut 7 bases from V and 5 bases from J, with 15 bases between. The CDR3 region has the DNA TGTGCCAGCACAAAAACAGGGTCCCACGAGCAGTACTTC. Translation: CASTKTGSHEQYF.